This T cell receptor beta chain appears in the sequencing data of a study of blood T cell repertoires in COVID-19 (dated by TCRdb to the early 2020s). Describing the broader study: Samples from collaborators originated in the United States, Italy and Spain and spanned both the acute and convalescent phases of COVID-19. Samples were obtained from the ongoing ImmuneRACE study (first 160 participants) and from over 1,000 subjects provided by 6 global collaborators. Subjects who had been exposed to COVID-19, were actively infected with it, or had recovered from it provided the deeply sampled blood TCRbeta repertoires that made up the dataset. Sample metadata almost always included a de-identified subject ID, COVID-19 status, age in years and sex. The material from the prospective study consisted of cDNA or gDNA derived from T cells, B-cell-depleted T cells, or PBMCs. The repertoires were released in a freely available public database meant as a resource for research on the immune response to SARS-CoV-2. Where available, HLA class I and class II types were obtained from metadata supplied by the sample provider rather than from assay-based typing.

Broad study findings and their caveats: Clinical and demographic metadata were provided uncurated, with the amount varying by source and participant.

A remark on this clone: The specificity of this receptor is unknown. No much larger clonotype is one base removed from it; base qualities were not supplied.

Each collaborating institution followed its own protocols to collect whole blood in K2EDTA tubes. For TCRbeta analysis, collaborator samples were shipped as frozen whole blood, as isolated PBMCs, or as DNA extracted from either sample type. The immunoSEQ Assay, a bias-controlled multiplex PCR, was used to amplify TCRbeta CDR3 regions from genomic DNA. The paper's data handling went like this. The number of nucleated cells in each sample was estimated by amplification of reference gene primers within the assay. To quantify the absolute abundance of each unique TCRbeta CDR3 rearrangement, sequence reads were collapsed and filtered. For each sample, productive Simpson clonality was calculated as the square root of Simpson's diversity index over productive rearrangements. TCRdb provides this immuneACCESS table in a form limited to in-frame rearrangements. Some clones are lacking; in checked studies, under half of them reflect an unresolved V gene, and why the rest are absent is not known. Clonal size and the V and J genes are those of that table, whereas D and trimming came from the DNA. This sample gives 90,000 to 150,000 clones in total; approximately 81% of them show up just once. The ten largest clones take up roughly 3.9% of the sample.

The source is a man between 60 and 75 years old with acute or convalescent COVID-19. The sample was peripheral blood.

Here the CDR3 is given as CASSAQSGGWSEAFF. The DNA is as follows: TGTGCCAGCAGCGCCCAAAGTGGGGGCTGGTCTGAAGCTTTCTTT. The rearrangement joined TRBV7-2 to TRBJ1-1, and possibly TRBD1, on 6 matching bases. CDR1 and CDR2 are read off the germline V gene as SGHTA and FQGNSA. V and J lose 5 bases and 6 bases, and a span of 19 bases separates them. Measured from the cysteine to the phenylalanine, the CDR3 is 15 residues long. Only the CDR3 region is kept as DNA, spanning 45 bases read in frame from base 1.